This T cell receptor (beta chain) is drawn from a study of blood T cell repertoires in COVID-19. About the study: Acute and convalescent COVID-19 samples came from the United States, Italy and Spain. PBMCs, B-cell-depleted T cells, or T cells provided the cDNA or gDNA that made up the material.

Authors' analysis steps: Amplification with reference gene primers provided the estimates of nucleated cell counts. Repertoires were generated with immunoSEQ multiplex PCR, while TCRdb's copy carries only in-frame clones and drops some. Clone size and V and J calls were adopted from that table, with D and trimming inferred from the DNA. This sample has 190,000 or so clones, with 70% to 90% found just once. The germline CDR1 and CDR2 sequences are SEHNR and FQNEAQ (reference sequence). V shed 1 base and J 8 bases; nucleotides not matched to a gene: 5. The CDR3 is made up of 14 amino acids. This TCR came from a woman younger than 45 with acute or convalescent COVID-19. The sample taken for sequencing was peripheral blood. The chain links TRBV7-9 to TRBJ2-1, with 7 bases identical to TRBD1. Here the CDR3 DNA reads TGTGCCAGCAGCTTAGTGGGGACAGTCGATGAGCAGTTCTTC. Translated, it gives CASSLVGTVDEQFF.